This T cell receptor (beta chain) was identified during a study of blood T cell repertoires in COVID-19. Study in general: T cells, B-cell-depleted T cells, or PBMCs provided the cDNA or gDNA that served as material.

The assay was immunoSEQ multiplex PCR, and TCRdb's table has in-frame clones only and misses some. This table holds some 380,000 clones, 85% to 90% found once. V was clipped by 4 bases and J by 12 bases, with 21 bases between them. Germline V lookup: CDR1 SQVTM, CDR2 ANQGSEA. This CDR3 is built from 14 residues. The origin of this receptor is a man in his late teens or twenties with active or convalescent COVID-19. This rearrangement joins TRBV29-1 to TRBJ2-2; TRBD2 might be the D (6 bases). The specimen was peripheral blood. CDR3 in DNA: TGCAGCGTTGCCGGGGGATTTTCTAACCGGCAGCTGTTTTTT. This sequence encodes CSVAGGFSNRQLFF.